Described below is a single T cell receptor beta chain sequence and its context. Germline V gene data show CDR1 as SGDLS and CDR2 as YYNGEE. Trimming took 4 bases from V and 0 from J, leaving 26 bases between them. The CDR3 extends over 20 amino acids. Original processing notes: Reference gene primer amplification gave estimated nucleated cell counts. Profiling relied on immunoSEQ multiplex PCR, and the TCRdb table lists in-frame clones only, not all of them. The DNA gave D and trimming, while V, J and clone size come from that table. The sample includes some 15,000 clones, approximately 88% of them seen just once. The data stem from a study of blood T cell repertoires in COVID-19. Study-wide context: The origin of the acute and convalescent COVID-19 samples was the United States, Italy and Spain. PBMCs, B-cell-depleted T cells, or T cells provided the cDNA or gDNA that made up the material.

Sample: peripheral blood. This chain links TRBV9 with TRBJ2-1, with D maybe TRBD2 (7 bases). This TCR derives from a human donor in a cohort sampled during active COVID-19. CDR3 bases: TGTGCCAGCAGCCCCTGGGGGGGCGTTACGGGAGCCGTCTCCTACAATGAGCAGTTCTTC. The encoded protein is CASSPWGGVTGAVSYNEQFF.